This T cell receptor beta chain came from a study of CXCR3-negative and CXCR3-positive naive CD8 T cells (dated 2019 in TCRdb). At the level of the whole study: In total, 110 million to 150 million TRB reads were obtained, corresponding to roughly 1.5 +/- 0.3 million reads per library. Diversity and physicochemical repertoire analyses covered approximately 10 donors pooled from two independent experiments. Naive subsets from 5 or 6 donors and memory cells from 3 donors were included in the TRBV-TRBJ cluster analysis.

For each CD8+ T cell subset, flow sorting was done in triplicate, and 300,000 or so cells per subset went directly into RLT lysis buffer. Using standard density gradient centrifugation, peripheral blood mononuclear cells were isolated from buffy coats. Total RNA was extracted from sorted cells with an RNeasy Mini Kit. The germline V gene yields SNHLY for CDR1 and FYNNEI for CDR2. The CDR3, cysteine through phenylalanine, is 13 amino acids long. DNA was not recorded. Reads for this sample came from a NextSeq 550. The Human TCR Profiling Kit (MiLaboratory) was used to make UMI-labeled 5' RACE TRB cDNA libraries. cDNA synthesis used the entire amount of extracted RNA, and PCR amplification then used the entire amount of cDNA produced. Libraries were prepared in parallel using an identical number of PCR cycles. As for the original processing: With a requirement of at least two reads per UMI, MIGEC and MiXCR extracted about 52,000 +/- 9,100 unique UMI-labeled TRB cDNA molecules per library. Each library averaged about 37,000 +/- 9,700 functional in-frame TRB CDR3 nucleotide clonotypes without stop codons. Diversity metrics, including normalized Shannon-Wiener and Chao1, were computed in VDJtools after downsampling to 5000 UMI-labeled TRB molecules per sample. Clonotype-size-weighted physicochemical properties of the central five CDR3 residues (interaction energy, strength, volume and Kidera factor 4) were computed in VDJtools. Following TCRdb reprocessing, every CDR3 protein sequence forms one entry, and DNA is not provided. The V and J calls were not made by the authors but by TCRdb's processing. This specimen's table enumerates roughly 24,000 distinct CDR3 sequences. In total, the top ten clones hold roughly 20% of the sample.

A remark on this clonotype: Its antigen remains undetermined.

The paper's findings and limits, for the study overall: Freshly isolated PBMCs were used for most assays because CXCR3 expression went down partially after cryopreservation. Both naive subsets had comparably high repertoire diversity, while memory CD8+ T cells had much lower repertoire diversity. Within the same donor, TRBV-TRBJ usage looked similar between naive CXCR3-negative and CXCR3-positive cells, but memory cells had distinct patterns. Because surface CD5, which has been linked to self-reactivity in mice, was comparable between naive subsets, TCR interaction strength was also inferred from TRB CDR3 physicochemical properties.

The sequenced sample consisted of memory CD8+ T cells from blood. Explained via the paper, the cell subset or site label denotes: conventional CD8+ memory T cells (TMEM), sorted as controls. Rearrangement joined TRBV2 to TRBJ2-7; there is no DNA to check the TCRdb D call of TRBD1. The sequence derives from a human donor in good health. Some clones in this sample may be carry-over from other donors' samples. This receptor has the CDR3 CASSGDRPYEQYF. The CDR3, completed at both ends by the reference TRBV2 and TRBJ2-7 genes, gives the full variable domain EPEVTQTPSHQVTQMGQEVILRCVPISNHLYFYWYRQILGQKVEFLVSFYNNEISEKSEIFDDQFSVERPDGSNFTLKIRSTKLEDSAMYFCASSGDRPYEQYFGPGTRLTVT.